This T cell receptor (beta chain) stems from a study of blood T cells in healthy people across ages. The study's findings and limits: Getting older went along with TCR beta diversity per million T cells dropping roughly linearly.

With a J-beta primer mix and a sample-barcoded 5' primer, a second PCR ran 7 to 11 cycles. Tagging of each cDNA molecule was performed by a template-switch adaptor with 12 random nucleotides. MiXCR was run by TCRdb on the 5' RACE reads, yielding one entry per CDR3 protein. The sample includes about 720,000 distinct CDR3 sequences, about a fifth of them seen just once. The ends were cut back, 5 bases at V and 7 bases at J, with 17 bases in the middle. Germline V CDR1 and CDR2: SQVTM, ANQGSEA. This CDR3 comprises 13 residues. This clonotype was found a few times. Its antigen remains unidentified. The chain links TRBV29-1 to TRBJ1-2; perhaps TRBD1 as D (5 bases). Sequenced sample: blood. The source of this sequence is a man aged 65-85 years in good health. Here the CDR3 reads CSVRTSQGGGYTF. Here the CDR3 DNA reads TGCAGCGTTAGAACGTCGCAGGGAGGTGGCTACACCTTC. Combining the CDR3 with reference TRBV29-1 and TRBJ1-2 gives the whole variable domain SAVISQKPSRDICQRGTSLTIQCQVDSQVTMMFWYRQQPGQSLTLIATANQGSEATYESGFVIDKFPISRPNLTFSTLTVSNMSPEDSSIYLCSVRTSQGGGYTFGSGTRLTVV.